This TCR beta chain stems from a study of CD8+ T cells in alopecia areata. Sequencing relied on a cDNA template that was reverse transcribed from extracted RNA. Data came from immunoSEQ multiplex PCR; TCRdb stores just in-frame clones and leaves some out. Here the sample spans about 150,000 clones, around 60% being singletons. Germline assignment: CDR1 SGHNT and CDR2 YENEEA. The CDR3 extends over 16 amino acids. V lost 0 bases, J lost 1 base, and 0 bases stayed unmatched. The sequencing here drew on CD4+ T cells sorted from blood, taken at week 0. The TCR sequence derives from a human donor with alopecia areata. V gene TRBV11-3 combines with J gene TRBJ2-5, with TRBD2 matching over 12 bases. CDR3 coding DNA: TGTGCCAGCAGCTTAGAACTAGCGGGGGGCCAAGAGACCCAGTACTTC. Protein: CASSLELAGGQETQYF.